A selection of T cell receptor beta chains follows, all from one sample in a study of type 1 regulatory T cells. TCRdb used MiXCR to reprocess the reads, holding one entry per CDR3 protein. The sample shows some 90,000 distinct CDR3 sequences, around a third of them seen only once. Sequencing input: CD4+ T cells, either the whole sample or a sorted fraction (not recorded which). All receptors derive from a human donor in good health. Both conserved end residues are part of each CDR3. D genes are given only for firm matches. Clone size is shown for a subset of rows, as once, few, many or a class of expanded clone.

CDR3,DNA,D,V,J,length,size
CASSHQGNEQFF,TGTGCCAGCAGCCACCAGGGGAATGAGCAGTTCTTC,NA,TRBV3-1,TRBJ2-1,12,many
CAWSRGGRAYNEQFF,TGTGCCTGGAGCCGAGGCGGGAGGGCCTACAATGAGCAGTTCTTC,TRBD2,TRBV30,TRBJ2-1,15,NA
CSARAPADTQYF,TGCAGTGCCAGGGCCCCGGCAGATACGCAGTATTTT,NA,TRBV20-1,TRBJ2-3,12,few
CSVTMGTGSGDTQYF,TGCAGCGTTACAATGGGGACAGGGAGTGGAGATACGCAGTATTTT,TRBD1,TRBV29-1,TRBJ2-3,15,NA
CASSLDGTSGTIAWDEQFF,TGTGCCAGCAGCTTAGATGGGACTAGCGGGACGATAGCTTGGGATGAGCAGTTCTTC,TRBD2,TRBV7-8,TRBJ2-1,19,NA
CARYQDTQSPLHF,TGTGCCAGGTATCAGGATACCCAATCACCCCTCCACTTT,NA,TRBV27,TRBJ1-6,13,few
CASSKERVKTGDGGKQYF,TGTGCCAGCAGCAAGGAGCGAGTGAAGACAGGGGACGGTGGGAAGCAGTACTTC,NA,TRBV21-1,TRBJ2-7,18,NA
CSVSSLAKNIQYF,TGCAGTGTTAGCTCACTAGCCAAAAACATTCAGTACTTC,NA,TRBV20-1,TRBJ2-4,13,NA
CSARDRRDSNQPQHF,TGCAGTGCTAGAGACCGGAGGGACAGCAATCAGCCCCAGCATTTT,NA,TRBV20-1,TRBJ1-5,15,NA
CASSQIRSILSGGELFF,TGTGCCAGCAGCCAAATCCGGAGTATTTTATCCGGCGGGGAGCTGTTTTTT,NA,TRBV4-2,TRBJ2-2,17,NA
CASSTEGRETQYF,TGTGCCAGCAGCACGGAGGGACGAGAGACCCAGTACTTC,NA,TRBV7-8,TRBJ2-5,13,few
CASSLPDTDTQYF,TGCGCCAGCAGCTTGCCAGACACAGATACGCAGTATTTT,NA,TRBV5-1,TRBJ2-3,13,NA
CASSQAGPETQYF,TGTGCCAGCAGCCAGGCAGGGCCAGAGACCCAGTACTTC,NA,TRBV3-1,TRBJ2-5,13,few
CASSLRDRGDEKLFF,TGCGCCAGCAGCCTGAGGGACAGGGGAGATGAAAAACTGTTTTTT,TRBD1,TRBV5-1,TRBJ1-4,15,NA
CASSPAWDGQETQYF,TGTGCCAGCAGTCCCGCTTGGGACGGCCAAGAGACCCAGTACTTC,NA,TRBV27,TRBJ2-5,15,NA
CASKREGHNEQFF,TGTGCCAGCAAGCGGGAGGGCCACAATGAGCAGTTCTTC,TRBD2,TRBV2,TRBJ2-1,13,NA
CASSVDYSLDTDTQYF,TGCGCCAGCAGCGTTGACTACTCCCTTGACACAGATACGCAGTATTTT,NA,TRBV4-1,TRBJ2-3,16,NA
CASSPSGGLGEQYF,TGTGCCAGCAGCCCCTCCGGGGGACTGGGCGAGCAGTACTTC,NA,TRBV12-3/TRBV12-4,TRBJ2-7,14,few
CASSTGGAVTNEKLFF,TGTGCCAGCAGTACGGGGGGGGCCGTAACTAATGAAAAACTGTTTTTT,NA,TRBV6-6,TRBJ1-4,16,few
CASRRVTSTDTQYF,TGTGCCAGCCGCCGGGTAACAAGCACAGATACGCAGTATTTT,NA,TRBV6-5,TRBJ2-3,14,few
CASSKAGTTDTQYF,TGCGCCAGCAGTAAAGCGGGGACCACAGATACGCAGTATTTT,TRBD2,TRBV4-3,TRBJ2-3,14,many
CASSYPLDGGYTF,TGTGCCAGCAGTTACCCCCTCGATGGAGGCTACACCTTC,NA,TRBV6-5,TRBJ1-2,13,NA
CASTPDRGVGNEQFF,TGTGCCAGCACCCCCGACAGGGGGGTCGGGAATGAGCAGTTCTTC,TRBD1,TRBV7-2,TRBJ2-1,15,NA
CATSDPQGQGDEKLFF,TGTGCCACCAGTGACCCTCAGGGCCAGGGCGATGAAAAACTGTTTTTT,NA,TRBV24-1,TRBJ1-4,16,few
CAISENRGQETQYF,TGTGCCATCAGTGAGAACAGGGGGCAAGAGACCCAGTACTTC,TRBD1,TRBV10-3,TRBJ2-5,14,few
CASSLGPYNEQFF,TGCGCCAGCAGCTTGGGCCCCTACAATGAGCAGTTCTTC,NA,TRBV5-1,TRBJ2-1,13,NA
CSADSRGNSYNEQFF,TGCAGTGCCGACTCCCGCGGGAACTCCTACAATGAGCAGTTCTTC,NA,TRBV20-1,TRBJ2-1,15,few
CASGLVGGNEQFF,TGTGCTAGTGGTTTGGTAGGTGGGAATGAGCAGTTCTTC,NA,TRBV12-5,TRBJ2-1,13,few
CASSLRQLSEAFF,TGTGCCAGCAGTTTACGACAGTTGTCAGAAGCTTTCTTT,NA,TRBV6-5,TRBJ1-1,13,NA
CASSSSGREQYF,TGTGCCAGCAGCTCTAGCGGGCGTGAGCAGTACTTC,TRBD2,TRBV7-2,TRBJ2-7,12,few
CASSSKDRGRYTF,TGTGCCAGCAGTTCGAAAGACAGGGGGCGGTACACCTTC,TRBD1,TRBV12-3/TRBV12-4,TRBJ1-2,13,few
CASSRQGGSYEQYF,TGTGCCAGCAGTCGCCAGGGAGGATCCTACGAGCAGTACTTC,NA,TRBV6-2/TRBV6-3,TRBJ2-7,14,many
CASCQDLDDGETQYF,TGTGCCAGCTGCCAAGATCTTGACGACGGAGAGACCCAGTACTTC,NA,TRBV3-1,TRBJ2-5,15,NA
CATKGEGVAGELFF,TGTGCCACCAAGGGGGAGGGGGTCGCCGGGGAGCTGTTTTTT,NA,TRBV24-1,TRBJ2-2,14,many
CAISVDEETQYF,TGTGCCATCAGTGTAGACGAAGAGACCCAGTACTTC,NA,TRBV10-3,TRBJ2-5,12,few
CSARGLGMATDTQYF,TGCAGTGCTAGGGGTCTCGGGATGGCCACAGATACGCAGTATTTT,NA,TRBV20-1,TRBJ2-3,15,NA
CASSGPSGSSYNEQFF,TGTGCCAGCAGCGGGCCTAGCGGGAGCTCCTACAATGAGCAGTTCTTC,TRBD2,TRBV7-9,TRBJ2-1,16,few
CSARALEGEYSTEAFF,TGCAGTGCTAGAGCCCTGGAGGGGGAGTATTCCACTGAAGCTTTCTTT,NA,TRBV20-1,TRBJ1-1,16,once
CASSPTAGGRDTQYF,TGTGCCAGCAGCCCGACGGCGGGAGGTCGCGATACGCAGTATTTT,TRBD2,TRBV3-1,TRBJ2-3,15,few
CASSLPTGEDWTGELFF,TGTGCCAGCAGCTTGCCAACAGGGGAGGATTGGACCGGGGAGCTGTTTTTT,NA,TRBV7-9,TRBJ2-2,17,NA
CASSSGDGSYGYTF,TGTGCCAGCAGTTCAGGCGACGGAAGTTATGGCTACACCTTC,NA,TRBV28,TRBJ1-2,14,few
CASSRGANVLTF,TGTGCCAGCAGCCGCGGGGCCAACGTCCTGACTTTC,NA,TRBV6-5,TRBJ2-6,12,NA
CASSGGLAGVGVGELFF,TGCGCCAGCAGCGGGGGACTAGCGGGAGTAGGAGTCGGGGAGCTGTTTTTT,TRBD2,TRBV5-1,TRBJ2-2,17,NA
CASSLSTGNTGELFF,TGTGCCAGCTCGCTATCGACAGGGAACACCGGGGAGCTGTTTTTT,NA,TRBV18,TRBJ2-2,15,NA
CASSSIGLARTDTQYF,TGTGCCAGCAGCTCGATCGGACTAGCGCGCACAGATACGCAGTATTTT,TRBD2,TRBV7-2,TRBJ2-3,16,NA
CASSRQGDNSPLHF,TGCGCCAGCAGCCGGCAGGGGGATAATTCACCCCTCCACTTT,TRBD1,TRBV4-3,TRBJ1-6,14,NA
CASSPPAGTEYF,TGTGCCAGCAGTCCGCCGGCCGGGACAGAGTACTTC,TRBD1,TRBV6-2/TRBV6-3,TRBJ2-5,12,NA
CSVRQGQGEQYF,TGCAGCGTTCGACAGGGACAGGGCGAGCAGTACTTC,TRBD1,TRBV29-1,TRBJ2-7,12,NA
CASSYGTNQETQYF,TGTGCCAGCAGTTATGGGACAAACCAAGAGACCCAGTACTTC,NA,TRBV6-6,TRBJ2-5,14,few